There are a few counts of the clone carrying this T cell receptor beta chain. Antigen unknown. The data belong to a study of T-cell memory formation after mild COVID-19. Study findings and constraints: CD4/CD8 balance held among clones contracting day 15 to 85, and later expanders leaned CD4+.

Amplification by 5'RACE using constant-segment primers produced TCR alpha and TCR beta cDNA libraries that carried sample barcodes and UMIs. TCRdb independently ran MiXCR on the 5' RACE reads; one entry per CDR3 protein. This table has roughly 600,000 distinct CDR3 sequences, roughly 18% appearing once. This CDR3 region has 17 residues. J lost 3 bases, V lost 0 bases, and 7 bases had no gene match. Germline CDR1 SGHDT, CDR2 YYEEEE. The TCR sequence derives from an adult woman who had mild COVID-19 (a few samples of this study predate the infection). Cell type and time point are not known. The gene calls are TRBV5-6 and TRBJ1-5, with 9 bases fitting TRBD1. Sequences were obtained from PBMCs or a T cell subset sorted from them (not recorded which). The chain's CDR3 is CASSLARQGVHNQPQHF. The CDR3 DNA follows: TGTGCCAGCAGCTTGGCCCGACAGGGGGTGCACAATCAGCCCCAGCATTTT.